The 27 T cell receptor beta chains below all came from one sample that was sequenced in a study of tumor-infiltrating lymphocytes in primary liver carcinoma. A constant-region primer served to make TCR beta cDNA from roughly 500 ng total RNA. Slightly modified ARM-PCR with three nested multiplex PCR rounds yielded TCR beta libraries. It was with TRBV1-TRBV30 forward primers and a C-beta reverse primer that the first two PCR rounds were run, at 10 cycles each. Each CDR3 protein is one row after TCRdb ran MiXCR on the multiplex PCR reads. The sample holds around 120,000 distinct CDR3 sequences, around 62% seen once. From unsorted bulk tissue weighing roughly 18-31 mg, DNA and RNA were co-extracted. Sequenced input: liver tumor tissue from sampling region 1. Subset of the sample: tumor region T1, superior pole. The origin of the receptors is a woman in her sixties or seventies with primary liver carcinoma and hepatitis B virus infection.

V gene TRBV14 combines with J gene TRBJ2-7, with D perhaps TRBD1 (5 bases). The CDR3 is 17 residues long. V dropped 4 bases and J dropped 0 bases, with 19 bases sitting between them. Germline V gene sequence: CDR1 SGHDN, CDR2 FVKESK. The DNA of the CDR3 is TGTGCCAGCAGCCCAGGGAACTTTGGTTGGAGCTCCTACGAGCAGTACTTC. Encoded protein: CASSPGNFGWSSYEQYF. Looking up the rest from reference TRBV14 and TRBJ2-7 gives the full variable domain: EAGVTQFPSHSVIEKGQTVTLRCDPISGHDNLYWYRRVMGKEIKFLLHFVKESKQDESGMPNNRFLAERTGGTYSTLKVQPAELEDSGVYFCASSPGNFGWSSYEQYFGPGTRLTVT.

This clonotype was recorded only once. This could be a read error, since a much larger clone is one nucleotide away. The J gene is TRBJ2-5, the V gene TRBV5-1, with 7 positions matching TRBD2. The germline V gene has CDR1 SGHRS and CDR2 YFSETQ. The CDR3 has 17 residues. Here the CDR3 DNA reads TGCGCCAGCAGCTTATCGATTAGCGGATCGGGGGGAGAGACCCTGTACTTC. Encoded protein: CASSLSISGSGGETLYF.

A single count supports this clonotype. The V and J genes are TRBV5-6 and TRBJ2-7; no clear D. The CDR3 runs to 11 residues. Trimming shortened V by 6 bases and J by 2 bases, and 6 bases separated the two germline ends. Germline CDR1 reads SGHDT; CDR2 reads YYEEEE. The DNA of the CDR3 is TGTGCCAGCAACTCGACCTACGAGCAGTACTTC. Amino acid sequence: CASNSTYEQYF. Full variable domain (remainder filled in from reference TRBV5-6 and TRBJ2-7): DAGVTQSPTHLIKTRGQQVTLRCSPKSGHDTVSWYQQALGQGPQFIFQYYEEEERQRGNFPDRFSGHQFPNYSSELNVNALLLGDSALYLCASNSTYEQYFGPGTRLTVT.

This clonotype has only one observation. One end of the junction is discordant with germline, which a read error may explain. The rearrangement links TRBV29-1 to TRBJ2-5, with TRBD1 identical over 7 bases. Looked up from germline, CDR1 is SQVTM and CDR2 is ANQGSEA. This CDR3 is built from 15 residues. DNA for the CDR3: TGCAGCATTGAAGGTTCCACAGGGGAAGGAGAGATCCAGTACTTC. Translated, it gives CSIEGSTGEGEIQYF. The variable domain in full, with the rest retrieved from reference TRBV29-1 and TRBJ2-5, is SAVISQKPSRDICQRGTSLTIQCQVDSQVTMMFWYRQQPGQSLTLIATANQGSEATYESGFVIDKFPISRPNLTFSTLTVSNMSPEDSSIYLCSIEGSTGEGEIQYFGPGTRLLVL.

This clonotype occurred many times. CDR3 region: CASSLDLAGVHEQYF. CDR3 nucleotides: TGTGCCAGCAGCTTAGATTTGGCCGGGGTCCACGAGCAGTACTTC. The chain couples TRBV11-2 to TRBJ2-7; TRBD2 might be the D (5 bases). V was clipped by 0 bases and J by 5 bases, with 14 bases between them. Germline CDR1 is SGHAT and CDR2 is FQNNGV. This CDR3 is 15 amino acids long.

Of note for this clonotype: The junction differs from germline at one of its ends, possibly a read error. The chain joins TRBV11-3 to TRBJ2-5; 13 nucleotides line up with TRBD2. Germline lookup yields CDR1 SGHNT and CDR2 YENEEA. This CDR3 has 15 residues. The chain's CDR3 is CTSSPGTSGMKTQYF. DNA for the CDR3: TGTACCAGCAGTCCGGGGACTAGCGGGATGAAGACCCAGTACTTC.

The chain is built from TRBV4-1 and TRBJ2-7; D not certain. Trimming left V 3 bases short and J 3 bases short, with 15 bases between. This CDR3 is 15 amino acids long. CDR1 is MGHRA and CDR2 is YSYEKL in the germline V gene. The CDR3 DNA sequence: TGCGCCAGCAGCCAGGAGACAAAGACTGGCTACGAGCAGTACTTC. It encodes CASSQETKTGYEQYF.

About this clonotype: The junction and the germline gene differ at one end; a read error may be behind it. The chain links TRBV11-2 to TRBJ2-3; TRBD2 matches 7 bases. Germline loops: CDR1 SGHAT, CDR2 FQNNGV. The CDR3 has 14 amino acids. CDR3 loop: CTSSSAGVTDTRYF. CDR3 coding DNA: TGTACCAGCAGCTCGGCGGGGGTCACAGATACGCGGTATTTT.

A remark on this clonotype: This may come from a read error, since a much larger clone is one base off. CDR3 region: CSVMTGRGQPQHF. The CDR3, as DNA: TGCAGCGTAATGACAGGGCGCGGTCAGCCCCAGCATTTT. V is TRBV29-1 and J is TRBJ1-5; 7 bases fit TRBD1. The V segment lost 6 bases and the J segment 6 bases; nucleotides outside the gene matches: 8. This CDR3 region has 13 residues. CDR1 is SQVTM, CDR2 ANQGSEA, per germline.

A note on this clonotype: A much more abundant neighbour one base away suggests this may be a read error. The V and J genes are TRBV28 and TRBJ2-1; D may match TRBD1 or TRBD2 (5 bases each). Germline lookup yields CDR1 MDHEN and CDR2 SYDVKM. The CDR3 consists of 11 residues. CDR3 protein: CASSWGIELFF. Here the CDR3 DNA reads TGTGCCAGCAGTTGGGGGATTGAGCTGTTCTTC. Full variable domain (remainder filled in from reference TRBV28 and TRBJ2-1): DVKVTQSSRYLVKRTGEKVFLECVQDMDHENMFWYRQDPGLGLRLIYFSYDVKMKEKGDIPEGYSVSREKKERFSLILESASTNQTSMYLCASSWGIELFFGPGTRLTVL.

In its sample, this clonotype was seen many times. The chain is built from TRBV4-2 and TRBJ2-7; D not resolved. The CDR3 totals 15 residues. From germline, CDR1 is LGHNA and CDR2 YNFKEQ. V was cut by 0 bases and J by 2 bases, with 11 bases left in between. CDR3 DNA sequence: TGTGCCAGCAGCCAAGATCGGCAGCCTACCTACGAGCAGTACTTC. This encodes CASSQDRQPTYEQYF.

Comment on this clonotype: A junction end diverges from the germline sequence, so it may reflect a read error. The chain employs TRBV29-1 and TRBJ1-1, with 8 bases aligning to TRBD1. Germline CDR1 is SQVTM and CDR2 is ANQGSEA. The CDR3 extends over 13 amino acids. The DNA of the CDR3 is TGCGGCGTTCTTACAGGGGGAGACACTGAAGCTTTCTTT. This gives the protein CGVLTGGDTEAFF.

Notes on this clonotype: The conserved closing phenylalanine or tryptophan is absent in this CDR3, likely reflecting a read error. The DNA is left out, because the CDR3 cannot be placed on it with certainty; the CDR3 is given as TCRdb lists it. The chain is built from TRBV7-8 and TRBJ1-1. A total of 13 residues make up the CDR3, ends included. Per germline, CDR1 SGHVS and CDR2 FQNEAQ. This chain's CDR3 is CASSLGLDTEALL.

With respect to this clonotype: This may come from a read error, since a much larger clone is one base off. The gene calls are TRBV4-1 and TRBJ1-2, with TRBD1 identical over 8 bases. After removal of 6 bases from V and 0 bases from J, the junction contained 9 bases not matched to a gene. CDR1 is MGHRA and CDR2 is YSYEKL in the germline V gene. The CDR3 totals 16 residues. The DNA of the CDR3 is TGCGCCAGCAGTGGGAACAGGGGGTCGGCTAACTATGGCTACACCTTC. Translated: CASSGNRGSANYGYTF.

On this clonotype itself: The junction departs from germline at one end; a sequencing error may be responsible. The gene calls are TRBV11-2 and TRBJ2-7; D possibly uses TRBD1 or TRBD2 (6 bases each). The CDR3 is 15 amino acids. The germline gives CDR1 SGHAT, CDR2 FQNNGV. The CDR3 nucleotides read TGTGCCAGCAACTTAGACACCTCGAGGGGGGACGAGCAGTACTTC. This codes for CASNLDTSRGDEQYF.

In the case of this clonotype: A junction boundary mismatches the germline segment, possibly from a read error. The chain uses TRBV5-6 and TRBJ2-1; D possibly corresponds to TRBD2 (6 bases). The CDR3 contains 17 residues. CDR1 and CDR2 from the germline V gene are SGHDT and YYEEEE. CDR3 coding DNA: TGTGCCAACAGCACGGCCGGGACTTCGAGCTCCTACAGTGAGCAGTTCTTC. It codes for CANSTAGTSSSYSEQFF.

This clonotype came up many times. This chain connects TRBV13 to TRBJ2-1; TRBD2 matches at 7 bases. Germline lookup yields CDR1 PRHDT and CDR2 FYEKMQ (reference sequence). The length of the CDR3 is 11 residues. Trimming removed 5 bases from V and 15 bases from J; junction bases left unmatched: 7. This chain's CDR3 is CASSQGGTVFF. In nucleotides, the CDR3 is TGTGCCAGCAGCCAGGGAGGGACGGTGTTCTTC.

As concerns this clonotype: Since no conserved phenylalanine or tryptophan closes the CDR3, a read error is the likely cause. The chain links TRBV29-1 to TRBJ1-5, with 7 positions matching TRBD1. V shed 6 bases, J shed 6 bases, and the junction held 14 bases outside the gene matches. Germline V gene lookup returns CDR1 SQVTM and CDR2 ANQGSEA. This CDR3 is built from 15 residues. Written as DNA, the CDR3 is TGCAGCGTCGCTGGGGACAGTCGGGCGGGTCAGCCCCAGCATCTT. Protein: CSVAGDSRAGQPQHL.

As to this clonotype: A much larger clonotype is one base distant, so this may be a read error. The DNA for the CDR3 is TGCGCCAGCAGCCCTTCACTGATCGTGGACTATGGCTACACCTTC. Amino acid sequence: CASSPSLIVDYGYTF. The chain uses TRBV4-1 and TRBJ1-2; D is ambiguous. The germline CDR1 and CDR2 sequences are MGHRA and YSYEKL. Trimming left V 4 bases short and J 3 bases short, with 15 bases between. CDR3 length: 15 residues.

A word on this clonotype: A much larger clone lies one base from this, so it may be a read error. The chain joins TRBV28 to TRBJ2-1; D unresolved. This CDR3 has 14 amino acids. Germline CDR1 MDHEN, CDR2 SYDVKM. Here the CDR3 DNA reads TGTGCCAACAGTTTAGTCGGCTGGGACAATGAGCAGTTCTTC. This sequence encodes CANSLVGWDNEQFF.

A note on this clonotype: The junction differs from germline at one of its ends, possibly a read error. The chain recombines TRBV11-3 with TRBJ2-1, with 7 bases aligning to TRBD2. Germline CDR1 and CDR2: SGHNT and YENEEA. The CDR3 runs 18 residues. The DNA of the CDR3 is TGTGCCAGCAGCTGCCCCGGGACTAACGATGCCCCCACCAATGAACAGTTCTTC. Amino acid sequence: CASSCPGTNDAPTNEQFF.

A word on this clonotype: This clone may be a read error of a much larger clone one base away. The chain is built from TRBV12-3 or TRBV12-4 and TRBJ2-1; TRBD2 matches at 7 bases. The ends lost 5 bases at V and 3 bases at J; junction bases unmatched: 7. The CDR3 sequence is 15 residues long. This CDR3 reads CASSASGTNYNEQFF. DNA for the CDR3: TGTGCCAGCAGTGCATCCGGGACTAACTACAATGAGCAGTTCTTC.

A remark on this clonotype: A much larger clone lies one base from this, so it may be a read error. The chain recombines TRBV29-1 with TRBJ2-3, with TRBD2 identical over 10 bases. Germline values: CDR1 SQVTM, CDR2 ANQGSEA. This CDR3 is built from 11 residues. For the CDR3, the DNA is TGCAGCGCTACCCTGACTAGCGGGTTGGATTTT. Amino acid sequence: CSATLTSGLDF.

This rearrangement joins TRBV11-2 to TRBJ2-1; 9 bases agree with TRBD1. Germline V lookup: CDR1 SGHAT, CDR2 FQNNGV. CDR3 length: 16 amino acids. The V gene end was trimmed by 4 bases and the J gene end by 4 bases; junction bases not matched to a gene: 8. The CDR3 region has the DNA TGTGCCAGCAGCTATACGACAGGGGGTTATTACAATGAGCAGTTCTTC. Translation: CASSYTTGGYYNEQFF.

With respect to this clonotype: Without the conserved terminal phenylalanine or tryptophan, this CDR3 likely stems from a read error. The chain links TRBV29-1 to TRBJ1-1; no definite D call. Germline CDR1 SQVTM, CDR2 ANQGSEA. V was pared by 5 bases and J by 3 bases, with 10 bases between. This CDR3 is built from 12 residues. The CDR3 DNA follows: TGCAGCGTTATATTGGGTGACACTGAAGCTTTCGTT. Its translation: CSVILGDTEAFV.

This clonotype was recorded a few times. The V and J genes are TRBV13 and TRBJ2-1, with 7 bases identical to TRBD2. The J segment lost 2 bases and the V segment lost 5 bases, leaving 6 bases of the junction unmatched. CDR1 is PRHDT, CDR2 FYEKMQ, per germline (reference sequence). The CDR3 covers 15 residues. CDR3 loop: CASSRPSGTYNEQFF. The DNA of the CDR3 is TGTGCCAGCAGCCGTCCTAGCGGAACCTACAATGAGCAGTTCTTC.

Points on this clonotype: A much more abundant neighbour one base away suggests this may be a read error. The chain couples TRBV4-1 to TRBJ1-5; 10 bases line up with TRBD1. Germline assignment: CDR1 MGHRA and CDR2 YSYEKL. With V trimmed by 1 base and J by 10 bases, 13 bases remained unmatched. The CDR3 spans 17 residues. The CDR3 reads CASSQVVSTGGMSPQHF. The CDR3, as DNA: TGCGCCAGCAGCCAAGTAGTTTCGACAGGGGGCATGAGTCCCCAGCATTTT.